The T cell receptor beta chain described here comes from a study of cytomegalovirus exposure and HLA in healthy donors. Losses at the gene ends were 4 bases for V and 5 bases for J; bases not matched to a gene: 2. The germline V gene encodes CDR1 SGHRS and CDR2 YFSETQ. CDR3 size: 14 residues. The PCR employed 60 Vbeta primers together with 13 Jbeta primers. Clones were sequenced by immunoSEQ multiplex PCR, and TCRdb holds only the in-frame ones, with some missing. The data contain roughly 98,000 clones, about 77% of them singletons. Among the donors, all were healthy bone marrow donors. On this clone: Its antigen remains unknown.

Study-wide points: A likely sequencing artifact accounted for one observed cluster of highly shared sequence variants. Later, an analysis found that common viral pathogens appeared to be linked with several of the most significant clusters. When presence/absence was analysed, sequencing depth was taken to be roughly uniform across donors.

The chain uses TRBV5-1 and TRBJ2-7; 14 nucleotides line up with TRBD2. The receptor was derived from a man aged 40-55 years in good health and CMV-seronegative. The sample consisted of PBMCs. CDR3 residues: CASSRLAGGDEQYF. For the CDR3, the DNA is TGCGCCAGCAGCCGACTAGCGGGAGGGGACGAGCAGTACTTC.